The TCR beta chain under discussion was sequenced for a study of blood T cell repertoires in COVID-19. Across the study: The United States, Italy and Spain provided the acute and convalescent COVID-19 samples. Sample material is recorded as cDNA or gDNA derived from T cells, B-cell-depleted T cells, or PBMCs.

TCRdb's table, derived via immunoSEQ multiplex PCR, lists solely in-frame clones and lacks some. The sample holds some 320,000 clones; 85% to 95% are singletons and the top ten take about 4%. The study recruited exposed participants who had met a COVID-19 case within 2 weeks before entry. The sequenced sample consisted of PBMCs or T cells enriched from blood (not recorded which). The TCR sequence derives from a woman in her twenties or thirties who had been exposed to COVID-19.

The CDR3 reads CASTAGRVKANTEAFF. The CDR3 DNA sequence: TGTGCCAGCACCGCCGGCAGGGTGAAAGCGAACACTGAAGCTTTCTTT. The V call is TRBV7-9, the J call TRBJ1-1, with a tentative D call TRBD1 (5 bases). The CDR3 covers 16 residues. Germline-derived CDR1 and CDR2 are SEHNR and FQNEAQ (reference sequence). V was clipped by 7 bases and J by 1 base, with 19 bases between them. The full variable domain, rest sourced from reference TRBV7-9 and TRBJ1-1, is DTGVSQNPRHKITKRGQNVTFRCDPISEHNRLYWYRQTLGQGPEFLTYFQNEAQLEKSRLLSDRFSAERPKGSFSTLEIQRTEQGDSAMYLCASTAGRVKANTEAFFGQGTRLTVV.